This TCR beta chain is drawn from a study of monozygotic twins with inflammatory bowel disease. One entry per CDR3 protein, without DNA, is what TCRdb gives after re-calling the 5' RACE reads. This listing includes about 440,000 distinct CDR3 sequences. In germline, CDR1 is LGHNA, CDR2 YNFKEQ. The CDR3 is 18 amino acids. About this clonotype: Its antigen remains unknown.

Study results and limitations: No difference was seen in repertoire similarity between concordant and discordant twins, possibly from limited power.

This receptor was obtained from a human donor with ulcerative colitis or Crohn's disease, or a healthy co-twin of an affected twin (not recorded which). The chain joins TRBV4-2 to TRBJ2-3; TCRdb designates TRBD2, a call that cannot be tested without DNA. Sequencing was carried out using blood. The CDR3 here is CASSQDVLSSGITDTQYF.